The rows below give T cell receptor beta chains drawn from one sample of a study of PD-L1 blockade in urothelial cancer. TCRdb's copy holds only in-frame clones and misses some; the assay was immunoSEQ multiplex PCR. The sample holds tens of thousands of clones; around 93% are singletons and the top ten take roughly 0.8%. Sequenced material: PBMCs, taken around atezolizumab (anti-PD-L1) treatment. The receptors were sampled from a woman aged 80 or over with urothelial cancer. Each CDR3 is given with its conserved first and last residue. A D gene is named only where the DNA matches it firmly. Clone size is shown for a subset of rows, as once, few, many or a class of expanded clone.

V gene: TRBV7-2; J gene: TRBJ1-3; clone size: .; D gene: TRBD1; CDR3 length: 14; CDR3 protein: CASSPLRGQYTIYF; CDR3 DNA: TGTGCCAGCAGCCCCCTCAGGGGGCAATACACCATATATTTT
V gene: TRBV6-6; J gene: TRBJ1-5; clone size: .; D gene: .; CDR3 length: 15; CDR3 protein: CASTTGRGSGQPQHF; CDR3 DNA: TGTGCCAGCACCACGGGTAGGGGGTCGGGGCAGCCCCAGCATTTT
V gene: TRBV27; J gene: TRBJ2-1; clone size: few; D gene: .; CDR3 length: 15; CDR3 protein: CASSSPRSEYNEQFF; CDR3 DNA: TGTGCCAGCAGTTCCCCAAGGAGCGAATACAATGAGCAGTTCTTC
V gene: TRBV4-1; J gene: TRBJ1-1; clone size: .; D gene: .; CDR3 length: 16; CDR3 protein: CASSQVFSQGGTEAFF; CDR3 DNA: TGCGCCAGCAGCCAAGTGTTTAGCCAGGGAGGGACTGAAGCTTTCTTT
V gene: TRBV28; J gene: TRBJ2-5; clone size: .; D gene: TRBD2; CDR3 length: 15; CDR3 protein: CASSSAGGPWETQYF; CDR3 DNA: TGTGCCAGCAGCTCAGCGGGAGGGCCTTGGGAGACCCAGTACTTC
V gene: TRBV28; J gene: TRBJ1-1; clone size: once; D gene: .; CDR3 length: 12; CDR3 protein: CASSSRTAEAFF; CDR3 DNA: TGTGCCAGCAGCTCTAGGACAGCTGAAGCTTTCTTT
V gene: TRBV5-6; J gene: TRBJ1-4; clone size: .; D gene: TRBD1; CDR3 length: 15; CDR3 protein: CASSPGQGWNEKLFF; CDR3 DNA: TGTGCCAGCAGCCCAGGACAGGGGTGGAATGAAAAACTGTTTTTT
V gene: TRBV30; J gene: TRBJ2-1; clone size: .; D gene: .; CDR3 length: 14; CDR3 protein: CAWSRDMTVNEQFF; CDR3 DNA: TGTGCCTGGAGTAGGGACATGACCGTTAATGAGCAGTTCTTC
V gene: TRBV5-1; J gene: TRBJ2-7; clone size: .; D gene: .; CDR3 length: 17; CDR3 protein: CASSLLFLGAADYEQYF; CDR3 DNA: TGCGCCAGCAGCTTGCTTTTTCTGGGGGCCGCAGACTACGAGCAGTACTTC
V gene: TRBV9; J gene: TRBJ2-6; clone size: .; D gene: .; CDR3 length: 21; CDR3 protein: CASSVAPSKASSTTGANVLTF; CDR3 DNA: TGTGCCAGCAGCGTAGCCCCTTCGAAAGCGTCTTCAACTACTGGGGCCAACGTCCTGACTTTC
V gene: TRBV5-1; J gene: TRBJ2-2; clone size: .; D gene: TRBD2; CDR3 length: 16; CDR3 protein: CASSRTSENPTGELFF; CDR3 DNA: TGCGCCAGCAGCCGGACTAGCGAAAACCCCACCGGGGAGCTGTTTTTT
V gene: TRBV28; J gene: TRBJ1-2; clone size: .; D gene: .; CDR3 length: 11; CDR3 protein: CASSSTGGYTF; CDR3 DNA: TGTGCCAGCAGTTCGACAGGCGGCTACACCTTC
V gene: TRBV30; J gene: TRBJ1-2; clone size: .; D gene: .; CDR3 length: 9; CDR3 protein: CAWTVRPAF; CDR3 DNA: TGTGCCTGGACAGTGCGGCCTGCCTTC
V gene: TRBV27; J gene: TRBJ1-1; clone size: few; D gene: .; CDR3 length: 13; CDR3 protein: CASSNRVGTEAFF; CDR3 DNA: TGTGCCAGCAGTAACAGGGTGGGCACTGAAGCTTTCTTT
V gene: TRBV19; J gene: TRBJ1-5; clone size: .; D gene: .; CDR3 length: 12; CDR3 protein: CATAGRGQPQHF; CDR3 DNA: TGTGCCACTGCTGGGAGGGGACAGCCCCAGCATTTT
V gene: TRBV25-1; J gene: TRBJ2-7; clone size: .; D gene: TRBD1; CDR3 length: 15; CDR3 protein: CASSEAGTGFHEQYF; CDR3 DNA: TGTGCCAGCAGTGAAGCCGGGACAGGGTTTCACGAGCAGTACTTC
V gene: TRBV10-1; J gene: TRBJ2-7; clone size: .; D gene: TRBD2; CDR3 length: 16; CDR3 protein: CASSESGGLAYYEQYF; CDR3 DNA: TGCGCCAGCAGTGAGTCAGGGGGACTAGCGTATTACGAGCAGTACTTC
V gene: TRBV7-2; J gene: TRBJ2-7; clone size: .; D gene: TRBD2; CDR3 length: 15; CDR3 protein: CASSLGASGSYEQYF; CDR3 DNA: TGTGCCAGCAGCTTAGGGGCTAGCGGGAGCTACGAGCAGTACTTC
V gene: TRBV5-4; J gene: TRBJ2-7; clone size: .; D gene: .; CDR3 length: 14; CDR3 protein: CASSLPGQIDEQYF; CDR3 DNA: TGTGCCAGCAGCTTACCGGGACAAATCGACGAGCAGTACTTC
V gene: TRBV6-5; J gene: TRBJ1-2; clone size: .; D gene: TRBD1; CDR3 length: 15; CDR3 protein: CASSYEAGTGNGYTF; CDR3 DNA: TGTGCCAGCAGTTATGAAGCCGGGACAGGGAATGGCTACACCTTC
V gene: TRBV12-5; J gene: TRBJ1-5; clone size: .; D gene: .; CDR3 length: 14; CDR3 protein: CASAVGAENQPQHF; CDR3 DNA: TGTGCTAGTGCTGTTGGGGCAGAAAATCAGCCCCAGCATTTT
V gene: TRBV9; J gene: TRBJ2-1; clone size: .; D gene: TRBD2; CDR3 length: 15; CDR3 protein: CASSVSGRENNEQFF; CDR3 DNA: TGTGCCAGCAGCGTTAGCGGGAGGGAGAACAATGAGCAGTTCTTC
V gene: TRBV5-1; J gene: TRBJ1-1; clone size: .; D gene: .; CDR3 length: 16; CDR3 protein: CASSHGYVLLNTEAFF; CDR3 DNA: TGCGCCAGCAGCCACGGGTATGTACTCCTCAACACTGAAGCTTTCTTT
V gene: TRBV6-1; J gene: TRBJ1-3; clone size: .; D gene: TRBD1; CDR3 length: 14; CDR3 protein: CASRQDRAGNTIYF; CDR3 DNA: TGTGCCAGCAGACAGGACAGGGCTGGAAACACCATATATTTT
V gene: TRBV28; J gene: TRBJ2-7; clone size: .; D gene: .; CDR3 length: 14; CDR3 protein: CASSFGPNSYEQYF; CDR3 DNA: TGTGCCAGCAGTTTTGGGCCGAATTCCTACGAGCAGTACTTC
V gene: TRBV11-2; J gene: TRBJ2-7; clone size: .; D gene: TRBD2; CDR3 length: 16; CDR3 protein: CASSPNAAGGLHEQYF; CDR3 DNA: TGTGCCAGCAGCCCCAACGCAGCGGGAGGGCTCCACGAGCAGTACTTC
V gene: TRBV2; J gene: TRBJ1-4; clone size: .; D gene: TRBD1; CDR3 length: 15; CDR3 protein: CASSRTGISNEKLFF; CDR3 DNA: TGTGCCAGCAGCCGGACAGGGATTTCTAATGAAAAACTGTTTTTT
V gene: TRBV19; J gene: TRBJ2-7; clone size: .; D gene: TRBD1; CDR3 length: 15; CDR3 protein: CASSLGQGGSYEQYF; CDR3 DNA: TGTGCCAGTAGTCTCGGACAGGGGGGATCCTACGAGCAGTACTTC
V gene: TRBV5-1; J gene: TRBJ2-7; clone size: .; D gene: TRBD1; CDR3 length: 14; CDR3 protein: CASSRDRGAYEQYF; CDR3 DNA: TGCGCCAGCAGCCGGGACAGGGGGGCCTACGAGCAGTACTTC
V gene: TRBV13; J gene: TRBJ1-1; clone size: .; D gene: TRBD1; CDR3 length: 14; CDR3 protein: CASSSRTGRTEAFF; CDR3 DNA: TGTGCCAGCAGTTCCCGGACAGGGAGGACTGAAGCTTTCTTT
V gene: TRBV5-1; J gene: TRBJ1-3; clone size: .; D gene: TRBD1; CDR3 length: 14; CDR3 protein: CAPPGTGAGNTIYF; CDR3 DNA: TGCGCCCCCCCGGGGACAGGGGCTGGAAACACCATATATTTT